This T cell receptor (beta chain) was retrieved from a study of T cell responses to AZD1222 COVID-19 vaccine. Study-wide findings and caveats: Clonal diversity was possibly underestimated, and white British individuals and females predominated among donors.

Trimming cost V 3 bases and J 3 bases, with 16 bases left between them. Germline values: CDR1 KGHDR, CDR2 SFDVKD. This CDR3 is built from 17 residues. Produced via immunoSEQ multiplex PCR; TCRdb's table is partial and in-frame only. The sample comprises 140,000 to 150,000 clones, roughly 89% of which are singletons, and 7% to 9% rests with the top ten. This clone was counted only a few times. The antigen is unknown. This receptor was identified in an adult who received the MenACWY meningococcal vaccine as a control. The specimen comprised peripheral blood, sampled 28 days after the second dose of the MenACWY control vaccine. This rearrangement joins TRBV24-1 to TRBJ2-2; D possibly matches TRBD1 or TRBD2 (7 bases each). The CDR3 region has the DNA TGTGCCACCAGTGATGCGACAGGGACTATGGACACCGGGGAGCTGTTTTTT. Amino acids: CATSDATGTMDTGELFF.